Reported below is one T cell receptor (beta chain). Its antigen is not identified. The sample is drawn from a study of cytomegalovirus exposure and HLA in healthy donors. This CDR3 spans 12 amino acids. Trimming took 8 bases from V and 6 from J; bases not matched to a gene: 6. The germline V gene has CDR1 SQVTM and CDR2 ANQGSEA. Both 60 Vbeta primers and 13 Jbeta primers went into the PCR. The assay was immunoSEQ multiplex PCR, and TCRdb's table has in-frame clones only and misses some. The sample contains 100,000 to 150,000 clones, 70% to 80% of which appear only once. Points from the study as a whole: The study had only CMV serostatus as immune exposure information. A later analysis linked a missense variant in DCLRE1C to the trimming of TCR beta V and J genes.

The sequenced sample was PBMCs. The clonotype comes from a woman between 55 and 75 years old in good health and CMV-seropositive. The chain has TRBV29-1 and TRBJ1-2; TRBD1 agrees at 10 bases. The CDR3 spells CSSRQGAHGYTF. CDR3 DNA sequence: TGCAGCTCTAGACAGGGGGCTCATGGCTACACCTTC.